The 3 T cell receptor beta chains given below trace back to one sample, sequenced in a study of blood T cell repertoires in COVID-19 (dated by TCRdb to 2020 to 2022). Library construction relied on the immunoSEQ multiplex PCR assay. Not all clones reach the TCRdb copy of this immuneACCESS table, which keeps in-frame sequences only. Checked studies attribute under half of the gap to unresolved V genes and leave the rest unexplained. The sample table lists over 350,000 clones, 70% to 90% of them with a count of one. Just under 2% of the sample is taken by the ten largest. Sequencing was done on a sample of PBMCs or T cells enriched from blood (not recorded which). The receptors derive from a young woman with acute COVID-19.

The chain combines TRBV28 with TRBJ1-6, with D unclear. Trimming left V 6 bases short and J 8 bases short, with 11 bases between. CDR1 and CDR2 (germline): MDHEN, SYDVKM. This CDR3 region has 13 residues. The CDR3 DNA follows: TGTGCCAGCAGCCTGGACGGGGATTCACCCCTCCACTTT. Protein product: CASSLDGDSPLHF. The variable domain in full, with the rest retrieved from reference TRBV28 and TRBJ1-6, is DVKVTQSSRYLVKRTGEKVFLECVQDMDHENMFWYRQDPGLGLRLIYFSYDVKMKEKGDIPEGYSVSREKKERFSLILESASTNQTSMYLCASSLDGDSPLHFGNGTRLTVT.

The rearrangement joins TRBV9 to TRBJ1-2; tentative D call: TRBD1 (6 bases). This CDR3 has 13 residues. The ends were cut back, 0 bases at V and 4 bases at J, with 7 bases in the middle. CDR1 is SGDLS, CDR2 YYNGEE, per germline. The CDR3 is CASSVDRAYGYTF. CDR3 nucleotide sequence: TGTGCCAGCAGCGTAGACAGGGCCTATGGCTACACCTTC.

CDR3 sequence reads: CSVESRLVSSGANVLTF. In DNA form, the CDR3 reads TGCAGCGTTGAATCGAGACTAGTATCCTCTGGGGCCAACGTCCTGACTTTC. The rearrangement joins TRBV29-1 to TRBJ2-6, with TRBD2 as a possible D gene (6 bases). The length of the CDR3 is 17 residues. The ends were cut back, 2 bases at V and 0 bases at J, with 14 bases in the middle. The germline V gene encodes CDR1 SQVTM and CDR2 ANQGSEA. Combining the CDR3 with reference TRBV29-1 and TRBJ2-6 gives the whole variable domain SAVISQKPSRDICQRGTSLTIQCQVDSQVTMMFWYRQQPGQSLTLIATANQGSEATYESGFVIDKFPISRPNLTFSTLTVSNMSPEDSSIYLCSVESRLVSSGANVLTFGAGSRLTVL.